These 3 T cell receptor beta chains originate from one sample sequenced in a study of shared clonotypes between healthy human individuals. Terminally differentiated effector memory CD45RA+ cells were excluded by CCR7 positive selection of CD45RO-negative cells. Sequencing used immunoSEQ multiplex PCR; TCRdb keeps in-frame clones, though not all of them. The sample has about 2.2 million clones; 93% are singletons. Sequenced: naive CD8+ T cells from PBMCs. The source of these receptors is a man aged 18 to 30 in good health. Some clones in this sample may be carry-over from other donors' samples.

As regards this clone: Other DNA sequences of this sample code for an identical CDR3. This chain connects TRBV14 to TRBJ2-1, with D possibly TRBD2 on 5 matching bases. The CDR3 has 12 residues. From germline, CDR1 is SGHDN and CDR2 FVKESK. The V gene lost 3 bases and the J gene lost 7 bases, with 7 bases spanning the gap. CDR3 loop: CASSHGGNEQFF. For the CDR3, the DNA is TGTGCCAGCAGCCATGGAGGTAATGAGCAGTTCTTC.

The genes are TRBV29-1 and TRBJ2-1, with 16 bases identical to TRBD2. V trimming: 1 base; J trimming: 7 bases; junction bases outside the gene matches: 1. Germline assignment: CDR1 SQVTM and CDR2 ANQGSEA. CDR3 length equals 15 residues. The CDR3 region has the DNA TGCAGCGTTGAAGGGGGACTAGCGGGAGGGAATGAGCAGTTCTTC. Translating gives CSVEGGLAGGNEQFF.

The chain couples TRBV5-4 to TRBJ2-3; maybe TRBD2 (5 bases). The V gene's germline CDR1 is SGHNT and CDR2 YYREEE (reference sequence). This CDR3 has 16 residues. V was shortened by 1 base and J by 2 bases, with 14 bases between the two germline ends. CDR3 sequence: CASSLYAAEATDTQYF. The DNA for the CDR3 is TGTGCCAGCAGCTTGTATGCGGCGGAGGCCACAGATACGCAGTATTTT.